This T cell receptor beta chain was recorded in a study of regulatory T cells in long-lasting Graves disease. Through Arm-PCR of CDR3 regions and iRepertoire HTBI primers, TCR beta libraries were built. Using its own MiXCR run on the multiplex PCR reads, TCRdb lists one record per CDR3 protein. The sample carries fewer than 350,000 distinct CDR3 sequences, about 18% recorded once. Comments on this clonotype: No antigen is known for it. One junction end does not reproduce the germline sequence, and a read error may be involved.

The CDR3 contains 12 residues. Germline V CDR1 and CDR2: SGHRS, YFSETQ. The time point is: newly diagnosed GD, antithyroid drugs for less than 3 months. The TCR library was made from RNA extracted from PBMCs. Study-wide points: Persistent disease was characterized by preferential usage of TRBV28, TRBJ1-2 and TRBJ2-5. Analysis covered peripheral blood alone, not thyroid tissue.

The sequenced sample was peripheral blood mononuclear cells (PBMCs), obtained at new diagnosis, from a patient treated with antithyroid drugs. The chain links TRBV5-1 to TRBJ1-1; no firm D call. The TCR sequence derives from a female donor with Graves disease. This chain's CDR3 is CASSLARRSWIF. The CDR3, as DNA: TGCGCCAGCAGCTTGGCCCGGCGGAGCTGGATCTTT.